This T cell receptor beta chain was sequenced in a study of T cell changes during pregnancy in multiple sclerosis. The CDR3 extends over 14 amino acids. Germline V gene data show CDR1 as SGHRS and CDR2 as YFSETQ. V gave up 0 bases and J gave up 3 bases, with 10 bases separating them. Assay used: immunoSEQ multiplex PCR; TCRdb lists only in-frame clones, some missing. The sample lists about 77,000 clones; just over 90% were seen once. The gene calls are TRBV5-1 and TRBJ2-7; unclear D gene. This sequence originates from a female donor in good health, enrolled as a control in a pregnancy study. The starting material was peripheral blood, obtained after pregnancy. CDR3 coding DNA: TGCGCCAGCAGCTTGGCCTACGAGCACTACGAGCAGTACTTC. Amino acid sequence: CASSLAYEHYEQYF.